The 4 T cell receptor beta chains below were found in one sample sequenced in a study of T cell responses to AZD1222 COVID-19 vaccine. Libraries were prepared by immunoSEQ multiplex PCR; TCRdb keeps only in-frame clonotypes and omits some of them. The sample includes roughly 120,000 clones, 88% of them seen just once. The material was peripheral blood, obtained 28 days after the second AZD1222 dose. The source of these receptors is an adult who received the AZD1222 COVID-19 vaccine.

J is TRBJ2-3 and V is TRBV6-4; D not certain. V was cut by 8 bases and J by 0 bases, with 12 bases left in between. The CDR3 covers 14 residues. CDR1 MRHNA and CDR2 SNTAGT come from the germline V gene. CDR3 sequence: CASSTQLSTDTQYF. In nucleotides, the CDR3 is TGTGCCAGCTCAACCCAGCTGAGCACAGATACGCAGTATTTT.

V is TRBV18 and J is TRBJ2-7; no firm D call. This CDR3 spans 14 amino acids. V shed 1 base and J shed 5 bases, with 12 bases lying between them. The germline V gene encodes CDR1 KGHSH and CDR2 LQKENI. As DNA, the CDR3 is TGTGCCAGCTCACCACTTCAGATCTACAACGAGCAGTACTTC. Protein: CASSPLQIYNEQYF.

The chain has TRBV27 and TRBJ2-3, with TRBD2 as a possible D gene (6 bases). V gave up 6 bases and J gave up 1 base, with 14 bases separating them. CDR3 size: 15 residues. Per the germline V gene, CDR1 is MNHEY and CDR2 is SMNVEV (reference sequence). CDR3 amino acids: CASSRELVGTDTQYF. The CDR3 nucleotides read TGTGCCAGCAGCCGGGAGTTGGTAGGCACAGATACGCAGTATTTT.

The chain has TRBV19 and TRBJ1-4; 10 bases line up with TRBD1. The J segment lost 8 bases and the V segment lost 3 bases, leaving 9 bases of the junction unmatched. This CDR3 spans 16 amino acids. Germline values: CDR1 LNHDA, CDR2 SQIVND (reference sequence). The CDR3 reads CASSIGGGTGVEKLFF. CDR3 sequence (DNA): TGTGCCAGTAGTATCGGAGGGGGGACAGGGGTCGAAAAACTGTTTTTT.